The 2 T cell receptor beta chains listed next were all sequenced from one sample in a study of blood T cells in healthy people across ages. Through a sample-barcoded 5' primer and a J-beta primer mix, a second PCR was run for roughly 6 to 11 cycles. Each CDR3 protein is one row after TCRdb ran MiXCR on the 5' RACE reads. The table lists 1.5 million to 2 million distinct CDR3 sequences, about 35% of them singletons. The material sequenced was blood. The receptors shown here come from a woman aged 25 to 39 in good health.

As to this clonotype: No conserved phenylalanine or tryptophan ends this CDR3, so it is likely a read error. V and J are TRBV29-1 and TRBJ1-2, with 9 bases matching TRBD1. Trimming at V came to 5 bases and at J to 6 bases, leaving 4 bases not matched to a gene. The V gene's germline CDR1 is SQVTM and CDR2 ANQGSEA. The length of the CDR3 is 12 residues. Here the CDR3 reads CSVSDRGDGYTC. The CDR3 DNA reads as TGCAGCGTTTCTGACAGGGGGGATGGCTACACCTGC.

This clonotype was observed at least ten times. V and J are TRBV6-5 and TRBJ2-2; 7 bases align to TRBD1. The CDR3 extends over 14 amino acids. Germline trimming cut 6 bases from V and 2 bases from J; bases unmatched to any gene: 3. Germline CDR1 is MNHEY and CDR2 is SVGAGI. Written as DNA, the CDR3 is TGTGCCAGCAGACACAGGGGTAACACCGGGGAGCTGTTTTTT. Protein: CASRHRGNTGELFF.